The clone carrying this TCR beta chain was seen a few times. This specimen comes from a study of CD8+CD57+ T cells in acquired aplastic anemia. CDR3 and TCR beta VDJ profiling relied on genomic DNA as the template. TCRdb re-analysed the reads in MiXCR, keeping a single row per CDR3 protein. Among some 240,000 distinct CDR3 sequences listed, 30% to 40% were seen once. This CDR3 has 12 residues. Germline lookup yields CDR1 MGHDK and CDR2 SYGVNS. V gave up 6 bases and J gave up 2 bases, with 8 bases separating them. Material for sequencing was sorted CD4+, CD8+, or CD8+CD57+ T cells (not recorded which) from PBMCs. The chain recombines TRBV25-1 with TRBJ2-7, with D perhaps matching TRBD1 or TRBD2 (5 bases each). This TCR was sampled from a human donor in good health, serving as a control. CDR3 in amino acids: CASRPGPYEQYF. The CDR3 DNA sequence: TGTGCCAGCAGACCGGGACCCTACGAGCAGTACTTC.